This passage covers 28 T cell receptor beta chains from one sample sequenced in a study of vaccination and CD4 T cells after COVID-19. Treatment denoted: approximately 11-day PBMC culture with coronavirus spike peptide pools or control peptides (ViraFEST assay). The antigens for these receptors are not known. Cultured CD4+ T cell DNA underwent sequencing with the Oncomine TCR Beta short-read assay. MiXCR was run by TCRdb on the PCR reads, yielding one entry per CDR3 protein. The repertoire consists of 9,500 to 15,000 distinct CDR3 sequences, with about three fifths occurring once and the leading ten covering roughly 15%. Material: CD4+ T cells from blood, cultured in vitro. Receptors originate from a human donor who had recovered from COVID-19.

The chain is built from TRBV7-2 and TRBJ2-1; no clear D. This CDR3 spans 14 amino acids. V was pared by 0 bases and J by 6 bases, with 9 bases between. Germline V gene sequence: CDR1 SGHTA, CDR2 FQGNSA. CDR3: CASSLATTANEQFF. As DNA, the CDR3 is TGTGCCAGCAGCTTAGCCACGACGGCCAATGAGCAGTTCTTC.

This rearrangement joins TRBV14 to TRBJ2-2; TRBD2 might be the D (6 bases). The CDR3 length is 18 residues. Trimming shortened V by 3 bases and J by 4 bases, and 21 bases separated the two germline ends. Germline V gene sequence: CDR1 SGHDN, CDR2 FVKESK. CDR3 residues: CASSHAPILRGTTGELFF. The DNA for the CDR3 is TGTGCCAGCAGCCATGCACCTATACTTCGGGGGACCACCGGGGAGCTGTTTTTT.

The chain employs TRBV2 and TRBJ2-1; 11 nucleotides match TRBD1. The CDR3 extends over 20 amino acids. The J segment lost 0 bases and the V segment lost 5 bases, leaving 15 bases of the junction unmatched. Germline V gene lookup returns CDR1 SNHLY and CDR2 FYNNEI. The CDR3 nucleotides are TGTGCCAGCAGTCGAACCAACCGGGACAGGGGGTTGAGCTCCTACAATGAGCAGTTCTTC. Its translation is CASSRTNRDRGLSSYNEQFF.

The V gene is TRBV6-2 or TRBV6-3, the J gene TRBJ1-5, with D possibly matching TRBD1 (5 bases). The CDR3 extends over 16 amino acids. The germline gives CDR1 MNHEY, CDR2 SVGEGT. The V end lost 5 bases, the J end lost 7 bases, and 21 bases lay between the germline ends. CDR3 sequence reads: CASSPIPIRGGQPQHF. The CDR3 DNA reads TGTGCCAGCAGTCCCATACCGATAAGGGGTGGCCAGCCCCAGCATTTT.

The chain joins TRBV7-2 to TRBJ1-6; 9 nucleotides agree with TRBD1. The J segment lost 4 bases and the V segment lost 5 bases, leaving 6 bases of the junction unmatched. Germline CDR1 and CDR2: SGHTA and FQGNSA. The CDR3 is 16 amino acids. In nucleotides, the CDR3 is TGTGCCAGCAGCCCGACAGGGGGGTTTTATAATTCACCCCTCCACTTT. As protein: CASSPTGGFYNSPLHF.

The chain carries TRBV6-1 and TRBJ2-1; D may be TRBD2 (5 bases). This CDR3 comprises 15 residues. CDR1 and CDR2 from the germline V gene are MNHNS and SASEGT. V lost 5 bases and J 3 bases, leaving 14 bases between the germline ends. CDR3 in DNA: TGTGCCAGCAGTCGCGAAGCGGCACTCTACAATGAGCAGTTCTTC. It is translated as CASSREAALYNEQFF.

The chain joins TRBV20-1 to TRBJ2-5, with no clear D. V shed 4 bases and J shed 2 bases, with 8 bases lying between them. The CDR3 is made up of 12 amino acids. From germline, CDR1 is DFQATT and CDR2 SNEGSKA (reference sequence). The CDR3 here is CSAKRLQETQYF. CDR3 nucleotides: TGCAGTGCTAAGAGGCTGCAAGAGACCCAGTACTTC.

This chain joins TRBV25-1 and TRBJ2-5; D possibly corresponds to TRBD1 (6 bases). Germline CDR1 MGHDK, CDR2 SYGVNS. Trimming removed 1 base at V and 5 bases at J, with 14 bases between. CDR3 length: 15 residues. The CDR3 coding sequence is TGTGCCAGCAGTGAATGTTACAGGGCATACGAGACCCAGTACTTC. Amino acid sequence: CASSECYRAYETQYF.

V and J are TRBV7-8 and TRBJ2-1; possibly TRBD2 for D (6 bases). The V end lost 5 bases, the J end lost 5 bases, and 16 bases lay between the germline ends. The CDR3 is 15 amino acids. CDR1 is SGHVS, CDR2 FQNEAQ, per germline. The chain's CDR3 is CASSVEGSGHNEQFF. CDR3 nucleotide sequence: TGTGCCAGCAGCGTAGAGGGTAGCGGACACAATGAGCAGTTCTTC.

The chain uses TRBV7-2 and TRBJ1-6, with a tentative D call TRBD1 (6 bases). Germline CDR1 is SGHTA and CDR2 is FQGNSA. The CDR3 is made up of 16 amino acids. Between the trimmed V and J ends, which lost 2 bases and 5 bases, there was a span of 13 bases. CDR3 sequence: CASSLQGSGNNSPLHF. The CDR3 DNA sequence: TGTGCCAGCAGCTTACAGGGGTCGGGGAATAATTCACCCCTCCACTTT.

This chain joins TRBV21-1 and TRBJ2-7; TRBD2 is the table's D call and was not checked against the DNA. TRBV21-1 is deemed a pseudogene. CDR3 length equals 17 residues. As DNA, the CDR3 is TGTGCCAGCAGCAAAGCTCCTCTACTAGCGGGAGTTGTAGAGCAGTACTTC. Residues: CASSKAPLLAGVVEQYF.

This chain joins TRBV7-3 and TRBJ1-1; D might be TRBD1 (6 bases). Trimming removed 2 bases at V and 8 bases at J, with 12 bases between. Germline V gene sequence: CDR1 SGHTA, CDR2 FQGTGA. The CDR3 covers 13 residues. The DNA of the CDR3 is TGTGCCAGCAGCTTACTGCCCCAGGGGGAAGCTTTCTTT. Amino acid sequence: CASSLLPQGEAFF.

The chain couples TRBV28 to TRBJ1-2, with unresolved D. The CDR3 sequence is 14 residues long. V shed 10 bases and J shed 0 bases, with 15 bases lying between them. CDR1 and CDR2 from the germline V gene are MDHEN and SYDVKM. This chain's CDR3 is CATERGYSNYGYTF. The CDR3 DNA reads TGTGCCACCGAGAGAGGGTATTCTAACTATGGCTACACCTTC.

This clonotype was seen only a few times. CDR3 bases: TGTGCCAGCAGTCTTGGTGGAGCGGGAGACGAGCAGTACTTC. Its protein product is CASSLGGAGDEQYF. This sequence joins TRBV7-3 and TRBJ2-7, with 8 bases lining up with TRBD2. Unmatched junction bases numbered 9, after V lost 6 bases and J lost 5 bases. The CDR3 is made up of 14 amino acids. Per germline, CDR1 SGHTA and CDR2 FQGTGA.

This clonotype showed up just once. The rearrangement joins TRBV20-1 to TRBJ2-4; 12 bases align to TRBD1. CDR1 is DFQATT, CDR2 SNEGSKA, per germline (reference sequence). J gave up 4 bases and V 6 bases, and 4 bases lay outside the gene matches. The CDR3 consists of 14 residues. The CDR3 loop reads CSAMGQGAKNIQYF. Written as DNA, the CDR3 is TGCAGTGCCATGGGACAGGGGGCTAAAAACATTCAGTACTTC.

The rearrangement links TRBV20-1 to TRBJ2-3, with 10 bases identical to TRBD2. The CDR3 is 18 residues long. Germline values: CDR1 DFQATT, CDR2 SNEGSKA (reference sequence). The trim removed 1 base at V and 0 bases at J, leaving 10 bases unmatched. CDR3 loop: CSARVLAGVSSSTDTQYF. The CDR3 DNA sequence: TGCAGTGCTAGAGTCCTAGCGGGAGTGTCGTCTAGCACAGATACGCAGTATTTT.

This clonotype was seen a handful of times. This chain uses TRBV2 with TRBJ2-4, with 9 bases identical to TRBD2. The CDR3 has 16 residues. Per germline, CDR1 SNHLY and CDR2 FYNNEI. The V segment lost 7 bases and the J segment 9 bases; nucleotides outside the gene matches: 16. CDR3 sequence: CASNQGLARSEGIQYF. The CDR3, as DNA: TGTGCCAGCAACCAAGGACTAGCGAGATCGGAGGGCATTCAGTACTTC.

The chain is built from TRBV20-1 and TRBJ2-5; 12 nucleotides line up with TRBD2. Germline V CDR1 and CDR2: DFQATT, SNEGSKA (reference sequence). The CDR3 is 24 amino acids. V was pared by 4 bases and J by 5 bases, with 35 bases of the junction left unmatched. This CDR3 reads CSAKLGTAVGAGLAGGPMKETQYF. The DNA for the CDR3 is TGCAGTGCTAAGCTTGGGACAGCGGTCGGCGCGGGGCTAGCGGGAGGGCCTATGAAGGAGACCCAGTACTTC.

The CDR3 nucleotides read TGTGCCAGCATTAGGATATGGGGCCCCGTGAGCTATGGCTACACCTTC. It is translated as CASIRIWGPVSYGYTF. The rearrangement links TRBV6-8 to TRBJ1-2; D might be TRBD1 (5 bases). Germline values: CDR1 MNHGY, CDR2 SAAAGT. The CDR3 totals 16 residues. V lost 7 bases and J 4 bases, leaving 22 bases between the germline ends.

This chain links TRBV20-1 with TRBJ2-1, with 14 bases that match TRBD2. The V and J ends lost 0 bases and 0 bases, in that order; junction bases with no gene match: 10. The germline V gene has CDR1 DFQATT and CDR2 SNEGSKA (reference sequence). The CDR3 is 20 residues long. CDR3 sequence reads: CSAREVGLAGGRSSYNEQFF. Here the CDR3 DNA reads TGCAGTGCTAGAGAGGTAGGACTAGCGGGAGGCCGCAGCTCCTACAATGAGCAGTTCTTC.

The chain joins TRBV20-1 to TRBJ2-2; 12 bases agree with TRBD2. The CDR3 runs to 16 residues. Germline V lookup: CDR1 DFQATT, CDR2 SNEGSKA (reference sequence). With V trimmed by 6 bases and J by 5 bases, 10 bases remained unmatched. CDR3 sequence: CSAVLAGGRMTGELFF. CDR3 bases: TGCAGTGCCGTACTAGCGGGAGGAAGAATGACCGGGGAGCTGTTTTTT.

This clonotype was seen only a few times. This sequence joins TRBV7-2 and TRBJ2-3; D ambiguous. Per the germline V gene, CDR1 is SGHTA and CDR2 is FQGNSA. The CDR3 has 13 residues. Trimming cost V 1 base and J 0 bases, with 2 bases left between them. CDR3 sequence: CASSLGSTDTQYF. The CDR3 coding sequence is TGTGCCAGCAGCTTAGGGAGCACAGATACGCAGTATTTT.

This chain joins TRBV10-3 and TRBJ1-5, with D perhaps TRBD1 (5 bases). The CDR3 extends over 17 amino acids. The germline CDR1 and CDR2 sequences are ENHRY and SYGVKD. Trimming left V 0 bases short and J 1 base short, with 13 bases between. CDR3 coding DNA: TGTGCCATCAGTGAGTCCGTCGGGACCAGGAGCAATCAGCCCCAGCATTTT. Its protein is CAISESVGTRSNQPQHF.

This chain uses TRBV20-1 with TRBJ1-5, with 8 positions matching TRBD1. The CDR3 loop spans 14 amino acids. V lost 3 bases to trimming and J lost 1 base; unmatched junction nucleotides: 2. CDR1 and CDR2 from the germline V gene are DFQATT and SNEGSKA (reference sequence). DNA of the CDR3: TGCAGTGCTAGTGGGGACAGGAGCAATCAGCCCCAGCATTTT. Translation gives CSASGDRSNQPQHF.

This chain uses TRBV30 with TRBJ1-6; no firm D call. Germline CDR1 is GTSNPN and CDR2 is SVGIG (reference sequence). V shed 3 bases and J shed 7 bases, with 13 bases lying between them. This CDR3 spans 14 amino acids. This chain's CDR3 is CAWSLIFGNSPLHF. The CDR3 DNA sequence: TGTGCCTGGAGCCTTATATTCGGGAATTCACCCCTCCACTTT. The full variable domain, rest sourced from reference TRBV30 and TRBJ1-6, is SQTIHQWPATLVQPVGSPLSLECTVEGTSNPNLYWYRQAAGRGLQLLFYSVGIGQISSEVPQNLSASRPQDRQFILSSKKLLLSDSGFYLCAWSLIFGNSPLHFGNGTRLTVT.

The chain has TRBV5-4 and TRBJ2-7; weak D call: TRBD2 (6 bases). The CDR3 totals 13 residues. Between the trimmed V and J ends, which lost 4 bases and 1 base, there was a span of 9 bases. The germline V gene encodes CDR1 SGHNT and CDR2 YYREEE (reference sequence). The CDR3 bases are TGTGCCAGCAGCCAGGGACTTTCCTACGAGCAGTACTTC. Protein product: CASSQGLSYEQYF.

The chain couples TRBV28 to TRBJ1-2; D might be TRBD1 (5 bases). The CDR3 consists of 13 residues. From germline, CDR1 is MDHEN and CDR2 SYDVKM. With 6 bases removed from V and 3 bases from J, the gap between germline ends came to 11 bases. CDR3: CASSSGAHYGYTF. CDR3 bases: TGTGCCAGCAGCTCCGGGGCCCACTATGGCTACACCTTC.

The V call is TRBV4-1, the J call TRBJ2-2, with a possible D match to TRBD2 (6 bases). This CDR3 spans 16 amino acids. Germline V gives CDR1 MGHRA, CDR2 YSYEKL. Trimming shortened V by 2 bases and J by 7 bases, and 17 bases separated the two germline ends. CDR3 region: CASSQLISGLGGELFF. Here the CDR3 DNA reads TGCGCCAGCAGCCAACTCATCAGCGGGCTAGGCGGGGAGCTGTTTTTT.